The 12 T cell receptor beta chains in this list originate from one sample, sequenced in a study of CXCR3-negative and CXCR3-positive naive CD8 T cells. The libraries of TRB cDNA were constructed through 5' RACE using UMI labels. After re-calling the 5' RACE reads, TCRdb lists one entry per CDR3 protein, DNA absent. The sample is made up of approximately 56,000 distinct CDR3 sequences, and the top ten hold about 20% of it. Material: memory CD8+ T cells from blood. The source of these receptors is a human donor in good health. Some clones in this sample may be carry-over from other donors' samples.

The chain carries TRBV12-3 or TRBV12-4 and TRBJ1-1; TCRdb selects TRBD1, and the lack of DNA leaves this call unchecked. The CDR3 has 13 amino acids. The CDR3 sequence: CASNPGPDTEAFF.

The chain couples TRBV9 to TRBJ2-2. Germline lookup yields CDR1 SGDLS and CDR2 YYNGEE. The CDR3 contains 11 residues. The CDR3 is CASSALGELFF.

This rearrangement joins TRBV7-9 to TRBJ2-5. Germline CDR1 SEHNR, CDR2 FQNEAQ (reference sequence). The CDR3 totals 13 residues. This chain's CDR3 is CASSPEYQETQYF.

The genes are TRBV4-1 and TRBJ1-6. The CDR3 extends over 14 amino acids. Germline-derived CDR1 and CDR2 are MGHRA and YSYEKL. This CDR3 reads CASSQEEGNSPLHF.

The genes are TRBV27 and TRBJ2-7; TCRdb names TRBD2, which stays unverified in the absence of DNA. The CDR3 has 13 amino acids. CDR1 and CDR2 from the germline V gene are MNHEY and SMNVEV (reference sequence). The CDR3 sequence is CASSPEGNYEQYF.

Judged by frequency, this clonotype is medium-sized (0.01 to 0.1%). The rearrangement links TRBV7-9 to TRBJ1-1; TCRdb reports TRBD1, a call that lacks DNA to check it against. The CDR3 consists of 15 residues. Per germline, CDR1 SEHNR and CDR2 FQNEAQ (reference sequence). The CDR3 here is CASSRDRVGNTEAFF.

Its frequency marks this clonotype as medium-sized. The chain joins TRBV6-4 to TRBJ2-1; TCRdb proposes TRBD2, but this gene call is untestable without DNA. The CDR3 loop spans 15 amino acids. The germline V gene has CDR1 MRHNA and CDR2 SNTAGT. CDR3 amino acids: CASSAASGSLNEQFF.

V usage is TRBV12-3 or TRBV12-4 and J usage is TRBJ2-7; absent DNA, TCRdb's TRBD2 call cannot be checked. This CDR3 is built from 14 residues. The CDR3 spells CASSPGTSHYEQYF.

The chain is built from TRBV20-1 and TRBJ2-7; lacking DNA, the TRBD1 call made by TCRdb goes unchecked. This CDR3 is 12 amino acids long. CDR1 and CDR2 from the germline V gene are DFQATT and SNEGSKA (reference sequence). This chain's CDR3 is CSGQGVNYEQYF.

The chain links TRBV7-2 to TRBJ2-3; absent DNA, TCRdb's TRBD1 call cannot be checked. The CDR3 length is 14 residues. Germline CDR1 is SGHTA and CDR2 is FQGNSA. This CDR3 is CASSLIVGADTQYF.

The chain carries TRBV20-1 and TRBJ1-6; the D call of TRBD1 rests on TCRdb alone, since no DNA is present to check it. The CDR3 is 15 amino acids. The germline V gene encodes CDR1 DFQATT and CDR2 SNEGSKA (reference sequence). The CDR3 spells CSARDSGRGSSPLHF.

This sequence joins TRBV20-1 and TRBJ1-5; with no DNA, the TCRdb D assignment of TRBD1 cannot be verified. Per the germline V gene, CDR1 is DFQATT and CDR2 is SNEGSKA (reference sequence). This CDR3 comprises 14 residues. CDR3 sequence reads: CSASGAGASQPQHF.